One and the same sample provided the 20 T cell receptor beta chains below, sequenced in a study of T cell responses to AZD1222 COVID-19 vaccine. Sequencing was performed with immunoSEQ multiplex PCR; in TCRdb, only in-frame clones are kept and a portion is missing. The sample gives 140,000 to 150,000 clones, roughly 90% of which show up once; approximately 1.5% is in the top ten. The sample consisted of peripheral blood, taken on day 0 of AZD1222 vaccination. These TCRs come from an adult in good health.

The chain employs TRBV3-1 (or the pseudogene TRBV3-2) and TRBJ2-7; TRBD1 is a possible D gene (6 bases). This CDR3 region has 18 residues. CDR1 LGHDT and CDR2 YNNKEL come from the germline V gene (reference sequence). Trimming removed 0 bases from V and 6 bases from J, with 24 bases in between. Here the CDR3 reads CASSQDRDNPGHYPEQYF. CDR3 DNA sequence: TGTGCCAGCAGCCAAGATCGGGATAACCCGGGACACTATCCCGAGCAGTACTTC.

The rearrangement uses TRBV21-1 and TRBJ1-4. TRBV21-1 is termed a pseudogene. This CDR3 region has 21 residues. In DNA form, the CDR3 reads TGTGCCAGCAGCAACCGTGTCATAGGGAAAACCCAACTTACAACTAATGAAAAACTGTTTTTT. This gives the protein CASSNRVIGKTQLTTNEKLFF.

V gene TRBV5-5 combines with J gene TRBJ1-1; no reliable D call. Between the trimmed V and J ends, which lost 4 bases and 6 bases, there was a span of 10 bases. Germline-derived CDR1 and CDR2 are SGHKS and YYEKEE (reference sequence). The CDR3 is made up of 12 amino acids. In nucleotides, the CDR3 is TGTGCCAGCAGCCCAGCGGTCCCTGAAGCTTTCTTT. Amino acids: CASSPAVPEAFF. Based on the CDR3 plus reference TRBV5-5 and TRBJ1-1, the full variable domain is DAGVTQSPTHLIKTRGQQVTLRCSPISGHKSVSWYQQVLGQGPQFIFQYYEKEERGRGNFPDRFSARQFPNYSSELNVNALLLGDSALYLCASSPAVPEAFFGQGTRLTVV.

The rearrangement links TRBV5-1 to TRBJ1-3; 7 bases fit TRBD1. The CDR3 sequence is 14 residues long. Looked up from germline, CDR1 is SGHRS and CDR2 is YFSETQ. J was trimmed by 7 bases and V by 0 bases; bases with no gene match: 4. CDR3 DNA sequence: TGCGCCAGCAGCTTGGGCGGACAGGCGAACACCATATATTTT. This sequence encodes CASSLGGQANTIYF.

This clone was found once. The V gene is TRBV5-1, the J gene TRBJ1-4; no reliable D call. The V end lost 5 bases, the J end lost 0 bases, and 8 bases lay between the germline ends. Germline CDR1 SGHRS, CDR2 YFSETQ. The CDR3 spans 14 residues. This CDR3 reads CASSPSATNEKLFF. The CDR3 DNA reads as TGCGCCAGCAGTCCCTCTGCAACTAATGAAAAACTGTTTTTT.

This sequence joins TRBV19 and TRBJ1-2; 7 nucleotides align to TRBD1. The CDR3 runs 14 residues. Germline lookup yields CDR1 LNHDA and CDR2 SQIVND (reference sequence). J gave up 3 bases and V 6 bases, and 7 bases lay outside the gene matches. In nucleotides, the CDR3 is TGTGCCAGTAGGAATACAGGGGCTCACTATGGCTACACCTTC. Encoded protein: CASRNTGAHYGYTF.

The V gene is TRBV6-2 or TRBV6-3, the J gene TRBJ2-1; 8 bases agree with TRBD1. Per germline, CDR1 MNHEY and CDR2 SVGEGT. The CDR3 has 15 residues. Trimming took 5 bases from V and 6 from J; bases not matched to a gene: 9. DNA for the CDR3: TGTGCCAGCAGTGGGGGGCAGGGGGCCATCAATGAGCAGTTCTTC. Its translation: CASSGGQGAINEQFF.

This rearrangement joins TRBV6-5 to TRBJ1-3; D gene uncertain. CDR1 and CDR2 (germline): MNHEY, SVGAGI. The CDR3 covers 15 residues. V lost 7 bases to trimming and J lost 0 bases, with 13 bases between them. This CDR3 is CASTERWSSGNTIYF. The CDR3 DNA reads TGTGCCAGCACCGAGCGCTGGAGCTCTGGAAACACCATATATTTT.

This chain connects TRBV6-2 or TRBV6-3 to TRBJ1-2; D ambiguous. V dropped 2 bases and J dropped 4 bases, with 8 bases sitting between them. CDR3 length equals 13 residues. Germline assignment: CDR1 MNHEY and CDR2 SVGEGT. In DNA form, the CDR3 reads TGTGCCAGCAGTTACAAGGGAACCTATGGCTACACCTTC. Its protein product is CASSYKGTYGYTF.

The gene calls are TRBV5-1 and TRBJ1-1; D is unresolved. Trimming pared 7 bases from V and 0 bases from J, leaving 13 bases between. In germline, CDR1 is SGHRS, CDR2 YFSETQ. This CDR3 has 14 amino acids. CDR3 nucleotides: TGCGCCAGCTCTAGCGGGCATCTGAACACTGAAGCTTTCTTT. This codes for CASSSGHLNTEAFF.

This chain connects TRBV19 to TRBJ2-7; TRBD1 is a possible D gene (6 bases). Germline CDR1 LNHDA, CDR2 SQIVND (reference sequence). The germline V and J ends were trimmed by 6 bases and 2 bases, with 17 bases remaining between them. The CDR3 is 15 residues long. In nucleotides, the CDR3 is TGTGCCAGTAGATCCAATGCGGACAGCACCTACGAGCAGTACTTC. Protein sequence: CASRSNADSTYEQYF.

The chain links TRBV19 to TRBJ1-2, with D maybe TRBD1 (5 bases). The CDR3 contains 15 residues. CDR1 and CDR2 (germline): LNHDA, SQIVND (reference sequence). V was shortened by 5 bases and J by 0 bases, with 13 bases between the two germline ends. The CDR3 here is CASSPLQAPNYGYTF. The CDR3 DNA is TGTGCCAGTAGTCCTCTACAGGCTCCTAACTATGGCTACACCTTC.

The chain uses TRBV25-1 and TRBJ1-1, with 8 bases fitting TRBD1. V gave up 4 bases and J gave up 4 bases; unmatched junction bases: 2. Germline CDR1 and CDR2: MGHDK and SYGVNS. The CDR3 sequence is 13 residues long. The CDR3 here is CASSGTGITEAFF. The CDR3 bases are TGTGCCAGCAGTGGGACAGGGATCACTGAAGCTTTCTTT.

The V call is TRBV7-8, the J call TRBJ1-6, with D tentatively TRBD1 (5 bases). The CDR3 totals 15 residues. Germline CDR1 and CDR2: SGHVS and FQNEAQ. V lost 1 base to trimming and J lost 9 bases, with 13 bases between them. In DNA, the CDR3 is TGTGCCAGCAGCTTAGGGGAGGGGAATCGTTCACCCCTCCACTTT. The encoded protein is CASSLGEGNRSPLHF.

The genes are TRBV15 and TRBJ2-5; no firm D call. The CDR3 spans 13 residues. Germline lookup yields CDR1 LNHNV and CDR2 YYDKDF (reference sequence). Trimming removed 2 bases from V and 3 bases from J, with 7 bases in between. CDR3 sequence reads: CATSRNQKETQYF. For the CDR3, the DNA is TGTGCCACCAGCAGAAACCAGAAAGAGACCCAGTACTTC.

The rearrangement joins TRBV12-5 to TRBJ1-1; no clear D gene. There are 13 residues in the CDR3. Germline V gene data show CDR1 as LGHNT and CDR2 as FRNRAP. The V gene lost 1 base and the J gene lost 3 bases, with 6 bases spanning the gap. CDR3 loop: CASGLARDTEAFF. The CDR3 DNA sequence: TGTGCTAGTGGTTTGGCTCGCGACACTGAAGCTTTCTTT.

The chain carries TRBV6-2 or TRBV6-3 and TRBJ2-7; 7 nucleotides line up with TRBD1. V lost 6 bases, J lost 5 bases, and 7 bases stayed unmatched. Germline assignment: CDR1 MNHEY and CDR2 SVGEGT. The CDR3 has 13 amino acids. CDR3 residues: CASSNRGVNEQYF. CDR3 nucleotides: TGTGCCAGCAGCAACAGGGGAGTGAACGAGCAGTACTTC.

CDR3 in amino acids: CASSPGTSGTDTQYF. CDR3 sequence (DNA): TGTGCCAGCAGCCCCGGGACTAGCGGGACAGATACGCAGTATTTT. This sequence joins TRBV11-1 and TRBJ2-3; TRBD2 agrees at 12 bases. V lost 5 bases and J lost 3; bases outside the gene matches: 3. CDR1 is SGHAT and CDR2 is FQDESV in the germline V gene (reference sequence). This CDR3 comprises 15 residues.

The chain employs TRBV27 and TRBJ1-3; D gene ambiguous. V was clipped by 6 bases and J by 0 bases, with 9 bases between them. This CDR3 has 14 residues. Per the germline V gene, CDR1 is MNHEY and CDR2 is SMNVEV (reference sequence). In DNA, the CDR3 is TGTGCCAGCAGGACTGCTTCCTCTGGAAACACCATATATTTT. This codes for CASRTASSGNTIYF.

V usage is TRBV5-4 and J usage is TRBJ2-3; TRBD1 might be the D (7 bases). Trimming shortened V by 3 bases and J by 0 bases, and 20 bases separated the two germline ends. The CDR3 extends over 18 amino acids. Per germline, CDR1 SGHNT and CDR2 YYREEE (reference sequence). CDR3 nucleotides: TGTGCCAGCAGCTCCCCTAGGGCAGGGGGAGGAAGCACAGATACGCAGTATTTT. Translated, it gives CASSSPRAGGGSTDTQYF.